Each of the 16 T cell receptor beta chains below was sequenced from the same sample in a study of T-cell memory formation after mild COVID-19. Each CDR3 protein is one row after TCRdb ran MiXCR on the 5' RACE reads. The data show about 140,000 distinct CDR3 sequences, around 15% seen once. The sequenced sample was PBMCs or a T cell subset sorted from them (not recorded which). These receptors were taken from an adult woman who had mild COVID-19 (a few samples of this study predate the infection). Cell type and time point are not known.

This clonotype was seen a few times. The chain links TRBV20-1 to TRBJ2-7; TRBD2 matches 10 bases. Germline trimming cut 1 base from V and 4 bases from J; bases unmatched to any gene: 7. Germline CDR1 is DFQATT and CDR2 is SNEGSKA (reference sequence). CDR3 length equals 15 residues. The CDR3 is CSARVWTSGSYEQYF. Here the CDR3 DNA reads TGCAGTGCTAGAGTGTGGACTAGCGGATCATACGAGCAGTACTTC.

The chain is built from TRBV5-1 and TRBJ1-1; 9 bases are a match to TRBD1. Trimming took 4 bases from V and 6 from J; bases not matched to a gene: 22. This CDR3 is 19 amino acids long. Per germline, CDR1 SGHRS and CDR2 YFSETQ. The CDR3 sequence is CASSKRTGDAQYTDSEAFF. CDR3 DNA sequence: TGCGCCAGCAGCAAGAGGACAGGGGACGCCCAATATACGGACTCTGAAGCTTTCTTT. The entire variable domain, with the rest obtained from reference TRBV5-1 and TRBJ1-1, is as follows: KAGVTQTPRYLIKTRGQQVTLSCSPISGHRSVSWYQQTPGQGLQFLFEYFSETQRNKGNFPGRFSGRQFSNSRSEMNVSTLELGDSALYLCASSKRTGDAQYTDSEAFFGQGTRLTVV.

The J gene is TRBJ1-1, the V gene TRBV27, with a possible D match to TRBD1 (6 bases). The CDR3 sequence is 14 residues long. The germline gives CDR1 MNHEY, CDR2 SMNVEV (reference sequence). Trimming left V 4 bases short and J 3 bases short, with 12 bases between. CDR3 nucleotides: TGTGCCAGCAGTTCAGGGGAGGGAGACACTGAAGCTTTCTTT. Translation gives CASSSGEGDTEAFF.

The chain links TRBV10-3 to TRBJ2-7, with D tentatively TRBD1 (6 bases). The germline CDR1 and CDR2 sequences are ENHRY and SYGVKD. V lost 8 bases and J lost 2, with 10 bases in between. The CDR3 loop spans 12 amino acids. CDR3 nucleotides: TGTGCCATCGGGGGCAGGGCCTACGAGCAGTACTTC. It codes for CAIGGRAYEQYF.

This clonotype was seen a handful of times. CDR3 residues: CASSGPGPNGGYTF. The DNA of the CDR3 is TGTGCCAGTAGCGGGCCGGGACCCAACGGTGGCTACACCTTC. The chain carries TRBV19 and TRBJ1-2; the D gene is possibly TRBD1 (5 bases). Germline V CDR1 and CDR2: LNHDA, SQIVND (reference sequence). The ends were cut back, 6 bases at V and 7 bases at J, with 18 bases in the middle. This CDR3 has 14 amino acids.

This clonotype was detected only a few times. J is TRBJ2-3 and V is TRBV3-1, with D possibly called TRBD1 or TRBD2 (5 bases each). This CDR3 is built from 15 residues. V dropped 0 bases and J dropped 2 bases, with 9 bases sitting between them. Germline values: CDR1 LGHDT, CDR2 YNNKEL (reference sequence). The CDR3 DNA sequence: TGTGCCAGCAGCCAAGACAGGGACCCCACAGATACGCAGTATTTT. It specifies CASSQDRDPTDTQYF.

V is TRBV4-1 and J is TRBJ2-2, with D maybe TRBD2 (6 bases). Germline CDR1 MGHRA, CDR2 YSYEKL. The CDR3 has 17 amino acids. Trimming took off 1 base at V and 1 base at J, with 13 bases between the two ends. CDR3 residues: CASSQAPGLVNTGELFF. The DNA of the CDR3 is TGCGCCAGCAGCCAAGCGCCGGGACTCGTGAACACCGGGGAGCTGTTTTTT.

Turning to this clonotype: One end of the junction does not line up with germline, which may come from a read error. CDR3: CASRLDGEKLFF. The DNA of the CDR3 is TGTGCCAGCAGATTAGATGGTGAAAAACTGTTTTTT. The chain is built from TRBV13 and TRBJ1-4; D ambiguous. There are 12 residues in the CDR3. CDR1 PRHDT and CDR2 FYEKMQ come from the germline V gene (reference sequence).

This clonotype occurred a few times. The chain has TRBV5-1 and TRBJ1-1; 7 positions agree with TRBD1. V gave up 3 bases and J gave up 3 bases; unmatched junction bases: 8. Germline lookup yields CDR1 SGHRS and CDR2 YFSETQ. The CDR3 spans 15 residues. Here the CDR3 reads CASSSRLTGDTEAFF. In nucleotides, the CDR3 is TGCGCCAGCAGCTCGCGACTTACAGGGGACACTGAAGCTTTCTTT.

The gene calls are TRBV15 and TRBJ1-4; D is unresolved. V was shortened by 0 bases and J by 8 bases, with 13 bases between the two germline ends. The CDR3 loop spans 15 amino acids. The germline gives CDR1 LNHNV, CDR2 YYDKDF (reference sequence). CDR3 protein: CATSREGWDREKLFF. The CDR3 nucleotides are TGTGCCACCAGCAGAGAAGGATGGGATCGGGAAAAACTGTTTTTT.

This clonotype was observed at least ten times. This chain joins TRBV11-2 and TRBJ2-1; D possibly uses TRBD1 or TRBD2 (5 bases each). Germline V CDR1 and CDR2: SGHAT, FQNNGV. Trimming took 3 bases from V and 7 from J, leaving 13 bases between them. The CDR3 has 14 amino acids. The CDR3 sequence: CASSFPGARNEQFF. Here the CDR3 DNA reads TGTGCCAGCAGCTTCCCCGGGGCAAGGAATGAGCAGTTCTTC. Drawing the rest from reference TRBV11-2 and TRBJ2-1, the complete variable domain is EAGVAQSPRYKIIEKRQSVAFWCNPISGHATLYWYQQILGQGPKLLIQFQNNGVVDDSQLPKDRFSAERLKGVDSTLKIQPAKLEDSAVYLCASSFPGARNEQFFGPGTRLTVL.

This clonotype came up once. V is TRBV6-1 and J is TRBJ2-7; D uncertain. CDR3 length: 13 amino acids. Per germline, CDR1 MNHNS and CDR2 SASEGT. Trimming pared 6 bases from V and 0 bases from J, leaving 9 bases between. CDR3 in DNA: TGTGCCAGCAGGAAGAGAAGCTCCTACGAGCAGTACGTC. It is translated as CASRKRSSYEQYV.

This clonotype was recorded a few times. The genes are TRBV5-1 and TRBJ1-1; D is undetermined. Germline-derived CDR1 and CDR2 are SGHRS and YFSETQ. The CDR3 consists of 14 residues. The V end lost 0 bases, the J end lost 1 base, and 7 bases lay between the germline ends. The DNA of the CDR3 is TGCGCCAGCAGCTTGGGACATACGAACACTGAAGCTTTCTTT. Protein: CASSLGHTNTEAFF.

The chain uses TRBV5-5 and TRBJ1-1; D is uncertain. The CDR3 runs to 14 residues. Germline CDR1 and CDR2: SGHKS and YYEKEE (reference sequence). Trimming took off 2 bases at V and 1 base at J, with 9 bases between the two ends. The CDR3 bases are TGTGCCAGCAGCTTAAGCGACGCGAACACTGAAGCTTTCTTT. Amino acid sequence: CASSLSDANTEAFF.

This CDR3 reads CASSPRASGPSTDTQYF. The CDR3 nucleotides are TGTGCCAGCAGCCCGCGTGCTAGCGGGCCTTCCACAGATACGCAGTATTTT. The chain carries TRBV7-8 and TRBJ2-3; TRBD2 matches at 8 bases. This CDR3 has 17 residues. The germline CDR1 and CDR2 sequences are SGHVS and FQNEAQ. J gave up 2 bases and V 5 bases, and 12 bases lay outside the gene matches.

This clonotype appeared a single time. The rearrangement joins TRBV19 to TRBJ2-1, with TRBD2 matching 13 bases. Trimming removed 6 bases from V and 8 bases from J; junction bases left unmatched: 7. Germline V gene sequence: CDR1 LNHDA, CDR2 SQIVND (reference sequence). This CDR3 comprises 15 residues. The CDR3 DNA reads as TGTGCCAGTAGGTGGACTAGCGGGAGTATCTATGAGCAGTTCTTC. Translating it yields CASRWTSGSIYEQFF.